This TCR beta chain emerged from a study of blood T cell repertoires in COVID-19. The wider study: Sources were T cells, B-cell-depleted T cells, or PBMCs; the material itself was cDNA or gDNA.

Germline values: CDR1 SGHRS, CDR2 YFSETQ. CDR3 size: 12 residues. The V end lost 1 base, the J end lost 6 bases, and 8 bases lay between the germline ends. Followed longitudinally, the Seattle patients had been enrolled during active infection. Original methodology: The authors estimated nucleated cell counts from reference gene primer amplification. Sequencing was performed with immunoSEQ multiplex PCR; in TCRdb, only in-frame clones are kept and a portion is missing. Clonal size and the V and J genes are those of that table, whereas D and trimming came from the DNA. The repertoire has around 400,000 clones, 80% to 90% of them found once; the top ten carry around 9.3%.

The receptor comes from a woman aged 25 to 39 with COVID-19, enrolled during active disease. The chain links TRBV5-1 to TRBJ2-7, with D possibly being TRBD2 (6 bases). The sequencing sample was made of peripheral blood. The DNA of the CDR3 is TGCGCCAGCAGCTTGTTCGGGGGCGAGCAGTACTTC. Its protein product is CASSLFGGEQYF.